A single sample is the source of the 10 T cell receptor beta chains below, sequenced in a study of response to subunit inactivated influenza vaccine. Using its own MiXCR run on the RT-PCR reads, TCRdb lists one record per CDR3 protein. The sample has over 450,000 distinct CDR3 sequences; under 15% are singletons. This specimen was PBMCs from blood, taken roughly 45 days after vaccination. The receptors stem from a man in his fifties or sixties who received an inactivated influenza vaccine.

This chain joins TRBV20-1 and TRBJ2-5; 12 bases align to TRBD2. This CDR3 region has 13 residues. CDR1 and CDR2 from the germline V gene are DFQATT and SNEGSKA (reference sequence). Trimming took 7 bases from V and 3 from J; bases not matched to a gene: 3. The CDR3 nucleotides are TGCAGTGTCTGGACTAGCGGGGAAGAGACCCAGTACTTC. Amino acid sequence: CSVWTSGEETQYF.

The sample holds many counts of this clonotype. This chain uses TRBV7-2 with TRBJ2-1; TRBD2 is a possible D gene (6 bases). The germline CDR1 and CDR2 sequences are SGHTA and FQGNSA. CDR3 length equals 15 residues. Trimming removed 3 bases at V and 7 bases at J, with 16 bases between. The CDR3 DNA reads TGTGCCAGCAGCTTGGCGACGGGAGTGAAAAATGAGCAGTTCTTC. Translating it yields CASSLATGVKNEQFF.

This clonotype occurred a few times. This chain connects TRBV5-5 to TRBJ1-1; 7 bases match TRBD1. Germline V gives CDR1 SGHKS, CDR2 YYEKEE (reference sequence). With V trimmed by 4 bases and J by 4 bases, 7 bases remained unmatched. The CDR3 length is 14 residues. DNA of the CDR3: TGTGCCAGCAGCCGCGGGACAGCATTCACTGAAGCTTTCTTT. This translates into CASSRGTAFTEAFF.

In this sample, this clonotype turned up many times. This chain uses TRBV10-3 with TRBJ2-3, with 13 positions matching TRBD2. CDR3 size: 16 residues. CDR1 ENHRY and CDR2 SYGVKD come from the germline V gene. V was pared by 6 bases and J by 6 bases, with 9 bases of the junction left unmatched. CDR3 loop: CAIRTSGLAGWDTQYF. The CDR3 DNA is TGTGCCATCAGGACGTCGGGACTAGCGGGATGGGATACGCAGTATTTT.

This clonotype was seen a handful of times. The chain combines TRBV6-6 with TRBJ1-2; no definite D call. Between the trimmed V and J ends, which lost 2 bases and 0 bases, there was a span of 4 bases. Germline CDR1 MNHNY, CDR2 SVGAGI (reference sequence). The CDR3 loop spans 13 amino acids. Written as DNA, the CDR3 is TGTGCCAGCAGTTACGAGTCTAACTATGGCTACACCTTC. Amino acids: CASSYESNYGYTF.

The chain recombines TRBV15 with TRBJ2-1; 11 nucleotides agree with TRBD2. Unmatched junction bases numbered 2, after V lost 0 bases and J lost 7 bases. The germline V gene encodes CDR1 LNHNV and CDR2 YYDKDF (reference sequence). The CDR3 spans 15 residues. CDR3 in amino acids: CATSRDLAGGNEQFF. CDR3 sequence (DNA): TGTGCCACCAGCAGAGATCTAGCGGGAGGAAATGAGCAGTTCTTC.

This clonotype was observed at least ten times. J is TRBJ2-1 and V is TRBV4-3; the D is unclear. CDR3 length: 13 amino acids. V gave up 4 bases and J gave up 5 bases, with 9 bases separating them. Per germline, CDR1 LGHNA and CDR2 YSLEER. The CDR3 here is CASSPLLHNEQFF. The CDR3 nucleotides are TGCGCCAGCAGCCCCTTACTCCACAATGAGCAGTTCTTC.

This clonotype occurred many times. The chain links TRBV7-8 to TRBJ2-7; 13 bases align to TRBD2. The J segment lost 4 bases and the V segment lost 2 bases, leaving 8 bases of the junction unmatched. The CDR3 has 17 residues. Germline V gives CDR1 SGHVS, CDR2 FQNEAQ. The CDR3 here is CASSLLPGLAGEYEQYF. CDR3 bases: TGTGCCAGCAGCTTACTACCTGGACTAGCGGGGGAGTACGAGCAGTACTTC.

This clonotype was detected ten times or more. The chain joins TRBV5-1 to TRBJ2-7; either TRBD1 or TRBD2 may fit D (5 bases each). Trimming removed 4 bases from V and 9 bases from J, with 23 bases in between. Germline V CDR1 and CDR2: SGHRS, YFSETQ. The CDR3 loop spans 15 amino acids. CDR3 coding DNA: TGCGCCAGCAGCACTGGACCGGGACGAAATGGTTGGCAGTACTTC. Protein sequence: CASSTGPGRNGWQYF.

CDR3 residues: CASSEYLGADETQYF. The CDR3 nucleotides read TGTGCCAGCAGTGAATACCTGGGGGCCGACGAGACCCAGTACTTC. V usage is TRBV25-1 and J usage is TRBJ2-5, with D possibly being TRBD1 (6 bases). V lost 0 bases, J lost 5 bases, and 13 bases lay in between. The V gene's germline CDR1 is MGHDK and CDR2 SYGVNS. The CDR3 runs to 15 residues.